Here is one T cell receptor (beta chain) with its context. The data were obtained in a study of blood T cell repertoires in COVID-19. Overall study: Samples of COVID-19 (acute and convalescent) were obtained from the United States, Italy and Spain.

In the source study's methods: Using reference gene primer amplification, nucleated cell counts were estimated. Sequencing used immunoSEQ multiplex PCR; TCRdb keeps in-frame clones, though not all of them. Clone size and V and J calls were adopted from that table, with D and trimming inferred from the DNA. The sample comprises more than 12,000 clones, roughly 89% of which are singletons, and over 2% rests with the top ten. The CDR3 totals 14 residues. Germline CDR1 reads LNHDA; CDR2 reads SQIVND (reference sequence). V was pared by 7 bases and J by 5 bases, with 18 bases between. The chain recombines TRBV19 with TRBJ2-7, with TRBD1 as a possible D gene (6 bases). The TCR sequence derives from a woman in her sixties or seventies in a cohort sampled during active or convalescent COVID-19. The sequencing sample was made of peripheral blood. The CDR3 DNA sequence: TGTGCCAGTACTTCTAGGGGGAGAGACCACGAGCAGTACTTC. Protein product: CASTSRGRDHEQYF.